These 21 T cell receptor beta chains came from one sample sequenced in a study of patients and donors after allogeneic stem cell transplantation. TCRdb re-called the RT-PCR reads with MiXCR, one entry per CDR3 protein. Among 800,000 to 1,000,000 distinct CDR3 sequences listed, 18% were seen once. Sample: blood, either unsorted or a sorted T cell fraction (not recorded which). The receptors derive from a human donor who was either an allogeneic HSCT recipient or a stem cell or donor lymphocyte infusion donor (not recorded which). It is not recorded whose cells these are; they may come from a transplant donor.

This chain links TRBV4-3 with TRBJ1-2; TRBD1 agrees at 7 bases. J gave up 3 bases and V 1 base, and 5 bases lay outside the gene matches. CDR3 length: 15 residues. CDR1 LGHNA and CDR2 YSLEER come from the germline V gene. CDR3 nucleotide sequence: TGCGCCAGCAGCCAAGTTGCAGGGGGGGACTATGGCTACACCTTC. As protein: CASSQVAGGDYGYTF.

This clonotype was detected a few times. The chain joins TRBV6-5 to TRBJ1-6, with 7 nucleotides matching TRBD1. In germline, CDR1 is MNHEY, CDR2 SVGAGI. This CDR3 spans 15 amino acids. The ends lost 2 bases at V and 9 bases at J; junction bases unmatched: 7. Here the CDR3 reads CASSYRGPTSSPLHF. CDR3 nucleotides: TGTGCCAGCAGTTACAGGGGGCCGACCAGTTCACCCCTCCACTTT.

This clonotype came up a few times. The chain couples TRBV20-1 to TRBJ1-5, with D perhaps TRBD1 (5 bases). The CDR3 has 12 residues. CDR1 is DFQATT and CDR2 is SNEGSKA in the germline V gene (reference sequence). V was clipped by 5 bases and J by 9 bases, with 14 bases between them. CDR3 protein: CSADNRQLPQHF. The CDR3 DNA is TGCAGTGCTGATAACAGGCAGCTGCCCCAGCATTTT.

This clonotype has just a few counts. The chain uses TRBV5-1 and TRBJ2-7, with D perhaps matching TRBD1 (5 bases). Germline CDR1 SGHRS, CDR2 YFSETQ. Trimming pared 2 bases from V and 4 bases from J, leaving 13 bases between. The CDR3 length is 14 residues. The CDR3 reads CASSLGDSLYEQYF. The CDR3 DNA sequence: TGCGCCAGCAGCTTAGGAGACAGCCTTTACGAGCAGTACTTC.

This clonotype was seen ten or more times. The V and J genes are TRBV4-3 and TRBJ2-1; D unclear. The CDR3 is made up of 13 amino acids. Trimming removed 4 bases from V and 8 bases from J, with 12 bases in between. The germline V gene has CDR1 LGHNA and CDR2 YSLEER. In nucleotides, the CDR3 is TGCGCCAGCAGCCTTGTAGGGCGAGATGAGCAGTTCTTC. Protein product: CASSLVGRDEQFF.

This clonotype was recorded a few times. This chain uses TRBV20-1 with TRBJ2-5; D gene unclear. Germline loops: CDR1 DFQATT, CDR2 SNEGSKA (reference sequence). V lost 6 bases and J lost 2, with 13 bases in between. CDR3 length: 13 amino acids. The CDR3 protein is CSAIGRLQETQYF. The CDR3 bases are TGCAGTGCCATTGGACGGTTACAAGAGACCCAGTACTTC.

The J gene is TRBJ1-1, the V gene TRBV12-3 or TRBV12-4, with a tentative D call TRBD1 (5 bases). The V end lost 6 bases, the J end lost 11 bases, and 16 bases lay between the germline ends. The CDR3 has 12 residues. The CDR3 here is CASSSDSLVAFF. The CDR3 region has the DNA TGTGCCAGCAGCTCAGACAGCCTGGTGGCTTTCTTT.

This clonotype was seen a handful of times. The rearrangement uses TRBV5-1 and TRBJ2-1, with TRBD1 as a possible D gene (5 bases). Germline V gene data show CDR1 as SGHRS and CDR2 as YFSETQ. This CDR3 region has 15 residues. The V end was cut by 1 base, the J end by 7 bases, with 15 bases between. CDR3 amino acids: CASSLRTSPPNEQFF. CDR3 DNA: TGCGCCAGCAGCTTGCGGACAAGCCCCCCGAATGAGCAGTTCTTC.

This chain uses TRBV5-6 with TRBJ2-2; 14 positions agree with TRBD2. After removal of 4 bases from V and 4 bases from J, the junction contained 9 bases not matched to a gene. Germline lookup yields CDR1 SGHDT and CDR2 YYEEEE. The CDR3 has 18 residues. The CDR3 here is CASSAAGLAGVITGELFF. The CDR3 nucleotides are TGTGCCAGCAGCGCCGCGGGACTAGCGGGAGTAATCACCGGGGAGCTGTTTTTT. Filled out from reference TRBV5-6 and TRBJ2-2, the complete variable domain reads DAGVTQSPTHLIKTRGQQVTLRCSPKSGHDTVSWYQQALGQGPQFIFQYYEEEERQRGNFPDRFSGHQFPNYSSELNVNALLLGDSALYLCASSAAGLAGVITGELFFGEGSRLTVL.

This sequence joins TRBV11-2 and TRBJ1-2; 8 bases fit TRBD1. Germline V gene data show CDR1 as SGHAT and CDR2 as FQNNGV. CDR3 length equals 14 residues. With 2 bases clipped from V and 4 bases from J, the junction kept 3 bases outside the gene matches. CDR3 residues: CASSLRQGIYGYTF. CDR3 bases: TGTGCCAGCAGCTTAAGACAGGGGATCTATGGCTACACCTTC.

CDR3 sequence reads: CASSPISGQGNYGYTF. The DNA for the CDR3 is TGTGCCAGCAGTCCAATATCTGGACAGGGGAATTATGGCTACACCTTC. The rearrangement uses TRBV27 and TRBJ1-2; TRBD1 matches 9 bases. With V trimmed by 5 bases and J by 5 bases, 12 bases remained unmatched. Per germline, CDR1 MNHEY and CDR2 SMNVEV (reference sequence). This CDR3 region has 16 residues.

This clonotype has only a few counts. V gene TRBV2 combines with J gene TRBJ2-1; 7 bases are a match to TRBD2. Germline CDR1 reads SNHLY; CDR2 reads FYNNEI. With V trimmed by 2 bases and J by 7 bases, 8 bases remained unmatched. The CDR3 consists of 15 residues. The CDR3 reads CASSEWGRARNEQFF. CDR3 nucleotides: TGTGCCAGCAGTGAATGGGGGAGGGCCAGGAATGAGCAGTTCTTC.

The V call is TRBV4-3, the J call TRBJ1-4, with D maybe TRBD1 (5 bases). CDR3 length: 15 amino acids. V was clipped by 2 bases and J by 0 bases, with 7 bases between them. Germline V gives CDR1 LGHNA, CDR2 YSLEER. The DNA of the CDR3 is TGCGCCAGCAGCCAATCGGGGGCAACTAATGAAAAACTGTTTTTT. Translating gives CASSQSGATNEKLFF.

The chain joins TRBV27 to TRBJ2-3; the D call may be TRBD1 or TRBD2 (5 bases each). Trimming pared 4 bases from V and 7 bases from J, leaving 12 bases between. Germline values: CDR1 MNHEY, CDR2 SMNVEV (reference sequence). CDR3 length: 13 residues. The CDR3 loop reads CASSYRDGNTQYF. The CDR3 DNA reads TGTGCCAGCAGTTATCGGGACGGCAATACGCAGTATTTT.

This clonotype came up once. The chain recombines TRBV20-1 with TRBJ1-2; D not certain. CDR1 is DFQATT and CDR2 is SNEGSKA in the germline V gene (reference sequence). This CDR3 has 13 residues. Trimming removed 0 bases at V and 8 bases at J, with 13 bases between. CDR3 nucleotide sequence: TGCAGTGCTAGAGACAGGACCACGGGGGGCTACACCTTC. Translated: CSARDRTTGGYTF.

This clonotype was seen a few times. The V call is TRBV20-1, the J call TRBJ2-1; TRBD2 agrees at 10 bases. CDR1 is DFQATT, CDR2 SNEGSKA, per germline (reference sequence). The CDR3 has 15 residues. With V trimmed by 3 bases and J by 7 bases, 9 bases remained unmatched. Here the CDR3 reads CSARVSGRKGNEQFF. The CDR3 bases are TGCAGTGCTAGGGTTAGCGGGAGGAAAGGGAATGAGCAGTTCTTC.

In its sample, this clonotype was seen a few times. The rearrangement uses TRBV20-1 and TRBJ1-6; TRBD1 aligns across 8 bases. From germline, CDR1 is DFQATT and CDR2 SNEGSKA (reference sequence). There are 13 residues in the CDR3. The ends lost 3 bases at V and 8 bases at J; junction bases unmatched: 3. CDR3 DNA sequence: TGCAGTGCTAGGACAGGGGAGTATTCACCCCTCCACTTT. Translating it yields CSARTGEYSPLHF.

The J gene is TRBJ2-1, the V gene TRBV2, with a tentative D call TRBD1 (6 bases). Germline lookup yields CDR1 SNHLY and CDR2 FYNNEI. V was trimmed by 9 bases and J by 4 bases, leaving 19 bases between them. The CDR3 extends over 15 amino acids. CDR3 sequence (DNA): TGTGCCAGTAGCTCGTTGGGGGCCGGGTACAATGAGCAGTTCTTC. This gives the protein CASSSLGAGYNEQFF.

This chain uses TRBV5-1 with TRBJ1-2; no reliable D call. The V end lost 0 bases, the J end lost 4 bases, and 16 bases lay between the germline ends. CDR3 length: 16 residues. Germline V gene sequence: CDR1 SGHRS, CDR2 YFSETQ. CDR3 DNA sequence: TGCGCCAGCAGCTTGGTTGGGGTAGGCCGTTCCTATGGCTACACCTTC. Encoded protein: CASSLVGVGRSYGYTF.

The chain couples TRBV12-3 or TRBV12-4 to TRBJ2-2; TRBD2 matches at 9 bases. This CDR3 comprises 15 residues. Trimming removed 3 bases from V and 6 bases from J; junction bases left unmatched: 5. This CDR3 is CASSFMRGGPGELFF. The CDR3, as DNA: TGTGCCAGCAGTTTTATGCGGGGGGGCCCCGGGGAGCTGTTTTTT.

At least ten counts were recorded for this clonotype. The chain carries TRBV24-1 and TRBJ2-7; D might be TRBD1 (6 bases). Germline CDR1 KGHDR, CDR2 SFDVKD. This CDR3 is built from 14 residues. V shed 5 bases and J shed 0 bases, with 10 bases lying between them. As DNA, the CDR3 is TGTGCCACCAGTGCCCAGGGGAACTCCTACGAGCAGTACTTC. Protein sequence: CATSAQGNSYEQYF.